The clone carrying this TCR beta chain was seen only a few times. The antigen is not known. This sample was taken from a study of post-analysis software for immune sequencing data. Across the whole study: Progressive-relapsing, secondary progressive and relapsing-remitting multiple sclerosis were among the disease courses included. Overall study results and limits: Co-batched samples clustered tightly together by F measure. About 5 TRBV segments occurring more often in patients than controls included TRBV5-6, TRBV5-1 and TRBV20-1.

cDNA libraries for TCR beta contained unique molecular identifiers. T cells numbering about 0.95 to 10 million yielded a few hundred thousand cDNA molecules. TCRdb called the PCR reads again in MiXCR, with one record for every CDR3 protein. The sample contains roughly 800,000 distinct CDR3 sequences, 46% of which appear only once. Per the germline V gene, CDR1 is MNHEY and CDR2 is SVGEGT. The V segment lost 5 bases and the J segment 6 bases; nucleotides outside the gene matches: 8. The CDR3 is made up of 15 amino acids. The gene calls are TRBV6-2 or TRBV6-3 and TRBJ2-1; 9 bases agree with TRBD2. The TCR was taken from a girl between 5 and 17 years old with multiple sclerosis. Input material: blood. CDR3 sequence (DNA): TGTGCCAGCAGTCGGACTAGCGACAGGCCCAATGAGCAGTTCTTC. It yields the protein CASSRTSDRPNEQFF.